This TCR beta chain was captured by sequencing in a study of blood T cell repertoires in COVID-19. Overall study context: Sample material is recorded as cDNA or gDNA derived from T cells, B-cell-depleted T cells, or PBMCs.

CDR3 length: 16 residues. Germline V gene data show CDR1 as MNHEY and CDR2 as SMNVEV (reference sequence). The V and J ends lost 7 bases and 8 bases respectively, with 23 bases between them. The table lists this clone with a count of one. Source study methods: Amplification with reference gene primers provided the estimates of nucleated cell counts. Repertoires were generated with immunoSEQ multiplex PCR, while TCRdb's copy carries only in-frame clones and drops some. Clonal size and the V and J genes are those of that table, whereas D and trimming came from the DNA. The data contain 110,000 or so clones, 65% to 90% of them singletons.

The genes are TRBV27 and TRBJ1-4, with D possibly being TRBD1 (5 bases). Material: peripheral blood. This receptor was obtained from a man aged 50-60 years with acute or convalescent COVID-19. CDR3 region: CASTSRWGGSGEKLFF. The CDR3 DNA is TGTGCCAGCACTTCCCGGTGGGGGGGATCAGGAGAAAAACTGTTTTTT. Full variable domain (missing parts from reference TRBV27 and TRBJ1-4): EAQVTQNPRYLITVTGKKLTVTCSQNMNHEYMSWYRQDPGLGLRQIYYSMNVEVTDKGDVPEGYKVSRKEKRNFPLILESPSPNQTSLYFCASTSRWGGSGEKLFFGSGTQLSVL.